Listed below are T cell receptor beta chains from one sample, sequenced in a study of blood T cell repertoires in COVID-19. Measured with immunoSEQ multiplex PCR; TCRdb has only the in-frame clones, and not every one. The table lists approximately 200,000 clones, more than 70% of them singletons. Material: PBMCs or T cells enriched from blood (not recorded which). All receptors come from a woman aged 40 to 50 with acute COVID-19. CDR3s include the opening cysteine and the closing phenylalanine or tryptophan. The D gene is left open where the match is weak. Rows give clone size only sometimes, using once, few, many, or a class for an expanded clone.

J gene: TRBJ2-2
V gene: TRBV19
clone size: .
D gene: .
CDR3 protein: CASSMGGVGTGELFF
CDR3 DNA: TGTGCCAGTAGTATGGGGGGAGTGGGCACCGGGGAGCTGTTTTTT

J gene: TRBJ1-1
V gene: TRBV27
clone size: .
D gene: .
CDR3 protein: CASSRQGGTEAFF
CDR3 DNA: TGTGCCAGCAGTAGGCAGGGAGGCACTGAAGCTTTCTTT

J gene: TRBJ2-3
V gene: TRBV5-1
clone size: few
D gene: .
CDR3 protein: CASNRDTYTDTQYF
CDR3 DNA: TGCGCCAGCAACAGGGACACCTACACAGATACGCAGTATTTT

J gene: TRBJ2-4
V gene: TRBV5-1
clone size: .
D gene: .
CDR3 protein: CASSLEASELAKNIQYF
CDR3 DNA: TGCGCCAGCAGCTTGGAAGCTAGCGAACTAGCCAAAAACATTCAGTACTTC

J gene: TRBJ2-1
V gene: TRBV19
clone size: .
D gene: TRBD2
CDR3 protein: CASSIGPGGRSYNEQFF
CDR3 DNA: TGTGCCAGTAGTATCGGGCCGGGCGGGAGGTCCTACAATGAGCAGTTCTTC

J gene: TRBJ2-1
V gene: TRBV5-8
clone size: .
D gene: .
CDR3 protein: CASNYDRSPGDEQFF
CDR3 DNA: TGTGCCAGCAACTACGACAGGTCTCCCGGGGATGAGCAGTTCTTC

J gene: TRBJ1-1
V gene: TRBV2
clone size: .
D gene: .
CDR3 protein: CASSGRHVNTEAFF
CDR3 DNA: TGTGCCAGCAGTGGCAGGCACGTAAACACTGAAGCTTTCTTT

J gene: TRBJ2-3
V gene: TRBV10-3
clone size: .
D gene: .
CDR3 protein: CAISATGGGDHADTQYF
CDR3 DNA: TGTGCCATCAGTGCCACGGGAGGGGGCGATCACGCAGATACGCAGTATTTT

J gene: TRBJ1-1
V gene: TRBV5-4
clone size: .
D gene: TRBD1
CDR3 protein: CASSLARQGGTEAFF
CDR3 DNA: TGTGCCAGCAGCTTGGCCAGGCAGGGGGGCACTGAAGCTTTCTTT

J gene: TRBJ2-4
V gene: TRBV30
clone size: few
D gene: TRBD2
CDR3 protein: CAWSGERGAKNIQYF
CDR3 DNA: TGTGCCTGGAGTGGGGAGCGGGGGGCCAAAAACATTCAGTACTTC

J gene: TRBJ2-5
V gene: TRBV18
clone size: .
D gene: .
CDR3 protein: CASSQGRAETQYF
CDR3 DNA: TGTGCCAGCTCTCAGGGGAGGGCAGAGACCCAGTACTTC

J gene: TRBJ1-1
V gene: TRBV30
clone size: .
D gene: .
CDR3 protein: CAWSMVAGVGGRAFF
CDR3 DNA: TGTGCCTGGAGTATGGTAGCGGGAGTCGGGGGGAGGGCTTTCTTT

J gene: TRBJ1-2
V gene: TRBV19
clone size: .
D gene: TRBD1
CDR3 protein: CASTPQGTHGYTF
CDR3 DNA: TGTGCCAGTACCCCACAGGGGACCCATGGCTACACCTTC

J gene: TRBJ2-7
V gene: TRBV11-2
clone size: .
D gene: TRBD1
CDR3 protein: CASHPWRQGLESEQYF
CDR3 DNA: TGTGCCAGCCACCCGTGGCGACAGGGTCTTGAAAGCGAGCAGTACTTC

J gene: TRBJ2-3
V gene: TRBV19
clone size: .
D gene: .
CDR3 protein: CASRKRTNTDTQYF
CDR3 DNA: TGTGCCAGTAGAAAGCGGACTAATACAGATACGCAGTATTTT

J gene: TRBJ1-4
V gene: TRBV5-4
clone size: .
D gene: .
CDR3 protein: CASSTKTPQHEKLFF
CDR3 DNA: TGTGCCAGCAGCACAAAGACTCCGCAGCATGAAAAACTGTTTTTT

J gene: TRBJ2-7
V gene: TRBV27
clone size: .
D gene: TRBD2
CDR3 protein: CASSSRTSGAYEQYF
CDR3 DNA: TGTGCCAGCAGTTCCCGGACTAGCGGGGCATACGAGCAGTACTTC

J gene: TRBJ1-6
V gene: TRBV9
clone size: .
D gene: .
CDR3 protein: CASSVDLARDNSPLHF
CDR3 DNA: TGTGCCAGCAGCGTAGATCTCGCCAGGGATAATTCACCCCTCCACTTT

J gene: TRBJ2-7
V gene: TRBV4-1
clone size: .
D gene: TRBD2
CDR3 protein: CASSPTSGGDARSYEQYF
CDR3 DNA: TGCGCCAGCAGCCCGACTAGCGGGGGGGACGCACGATCCTACGAGCAGTACTTC

J gene: TRBJ1-1
V gene: TRBV29-1
clone size: .
D gene: TRBD1
CDR3 protein: CSVEDRGRNTEAFF
CDR3 DNA: TGCAGCGTTGAGGACAGGGGTCGGAACACTGAAGCTTTCTTT

J gene: TRBJ1-2
V gene: TRBV2
clone size: .
D gene: TRBD1
CDR3 protein: CASSPGQGNYGYTF
CDR3 DNA: TGTGCCAGCAGCCCGGGACAGGGGAACTATGGCTACACCTTC

J gene: TRBJ1-3
V gene: TRBV6-5
clone size: once
D gene: .
CDR3 protein: CASSREGDGNTIYF
CDR3 DNA: TGTGCCAGCAGTCGTGAGGGAGATGGAAACACCATATATTTT